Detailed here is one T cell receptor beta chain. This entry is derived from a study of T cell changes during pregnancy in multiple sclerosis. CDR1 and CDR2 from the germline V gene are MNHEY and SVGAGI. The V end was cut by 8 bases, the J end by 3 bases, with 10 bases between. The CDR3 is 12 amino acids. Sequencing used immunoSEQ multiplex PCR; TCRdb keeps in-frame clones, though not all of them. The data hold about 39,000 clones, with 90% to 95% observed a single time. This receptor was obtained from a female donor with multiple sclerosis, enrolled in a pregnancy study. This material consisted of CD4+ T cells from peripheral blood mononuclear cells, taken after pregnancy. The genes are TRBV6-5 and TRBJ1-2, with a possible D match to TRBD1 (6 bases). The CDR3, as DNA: TGTGCCAGCCGACAGGACCACTATGGCTACACCTTC. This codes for CASRQDHYGYTF.